This entry describes one T cell receptor beta chain. The antigen it recognizes is unknown. Nothing much larger sits one base from this clone, and base qualities are not available. This sample is drawn from a study of T cells in placental villitis. With regard to the full study: To test an allograft-versus-infection hypothesis, the study compared placental TCR-beta repertoires across three groups: villitis of unknown etiology, unaffected controls matched for gestational age, and infectious villitis.

Using the immunoSEQ v4 bias-controlled multiplex PCR assay, run blinded to group allocation, TCR-beta CDR3 regions were amplified from genomic DNA. Reference gene primers were added alongside TCR-beta primers to estimate nucleated cell and T cell quantities per sample. Sequencing of the libraries was performed on an Illumina MiSeq with a 100-cycle paired-end protocol. As for how the authors treated the data: Diversity and richness were calculated in immunoSEQ Analyzer software, with richness determined by iChao1 and clonality derived from Pielou evenness and Shannon diversity (0-1, with higher values meaning less diverse). CDR3 amino acid sequences together with V/J genes were queried against VDJdb for CMV, EBV and influenza A specificities, with confidence 3 and substitution 2 applied. TCR-beta amino acid clonotype overlap between villitis of unknown etiology, infectious villitis and control repertoires was assessed with the Morisita-Horn index. TCRdb took over this immuneACCESS table, retaining in-frame rearrangements with V and J assigned. Such tables are incomplete; in checked studies, under half of the missing clones stem from an unresolved V gene, and the remainder is unexplained. Clonal size and the V and J genes are those of that table, whereas D and trimming came from the DNA. This sample gives about 5,900 clones in total; more than 70% of them show up just once. The ten biggest clones cover about 9.6% of the sample.

Reading from cysteine to phenylalanine, the CDR3 counts 17 amino acids. Only CDR3 DNA is held: 51 bases, read in frame from base 1. V lost 3 bases and J lost 8 bases; the stretch between them is 25 bases long. CDR1 and CDR2, looked up from the germline V gene, are MDHEN and SYDVKM. The five infectious villitis placentae, four with confirmed cytomegalovirus and one with Toxoplasma gondii, were included without being matched to the other groups. The mothers in the infectious villitis group were younger, had smaller fetuses, and delivered preterm or had intrauterine demise in a couple of cases. After delivery, placentae were collected and subjected to gross and histological evaluation prior to the selection of archival tissue. Five 10-micron scrolls were cut from each FFPE block, and DNA was isolated using the AllPrep DNA/RNA FFPE Tissue kit. DNA concentration and purity were checked by NanoDrop, and RNA quality was assessed on a Bioanalyzer.

Broader findings and caveats from the paper: Sequencing bulk tissue could not tell helper, regulatory or cytotoxic T cells apart, could not separate maternal from fetal T cells, and left out gamma-delta receptors. Small amounts of decidua were contained in the paraffin blocks, so some of the captured T cells, especially in controls, may have been decidual rather than villous infiltrates. Higher CMV-specific clone frequencies were found in infectious CMV cases than in villitis of unknown etiology (around 0.011 vs 0.00091), and no difference in CMV-specific clone frequencies was seen between villitis of unknown etiology and controls.

The sequence was collected from a human patient with infectious villitis; the placental T cells may come from both mother and fetus. The rearranged segments are TRBV28 and TRBJ1-2; the D gene cannot be resolved reliably. Sample: placental tissue containing maternal and fetal cells. The nucleotide sequence reads TGTGCCAGCAGTTTGAATTTTCGGCCGGAGAGGTTGGGAGGCTACACCTTC. The encoded protein is CASSLNFRPERLGGYTF.